This is a list of T cell receptor beta chains from one sample in a study of early T cells in non-severe SARS-CoV-2 infection. Each CDR3 protein gets one entry after TCRdb re-called the 5' RACE reads with MiXCR. Counted here are about 67,000 distinct CDR3 sequences, 11% occurring once; the ten biggest clones make up about 3.8%. The sample consisted of whole blood. These receptors originate from an adult who was a healthcare worker with PCR-confirmed SARS-CoV-2 infection or an uninfected control (not recorded which). Both conserved end residues are part of each CDR3.

v_call cdr3_length cdr3_aa
TRBV29-1 14 CSVLTGGEWDTQYF
TRBV2 15 CASVRQGGSSYEQYF
TRBV12-3/TRBV12-4 12 CASKRGVSPLHF
TRBV30 12 CAWSGGGDTQYF
TRBV9 12 CASSAVIGSYTF
TRBV7-7 13 CASSLDRQNEQFF
TRBV30 16 CAWTYRATGTSGEQFF
TRBV3-1 17 CASSQGWGSRSSYEQYF
TRBV5-1 15 CASSSGMLSSYEQYF
TRBV11-2 17 CASSLTTGGAGTGELFF
TRBV7-2 14 CASSFGRARTQAFF
TRBV3-1 18 CASSPKWGTGTGPYEQYF
TRBV2 12 CASSGEDTEAFF
TRBV29-1 14 CSARSGGLYNEQFF
TRBV27 15 CASSLSAGGPGKLFF
TRBV29-1 13 CSVLAGGRETQYF
TRBV7-8 13 CASSLTSSYEQYF
TRBV20-1 13 CSASSTRANEQFF
TRBV6-6 15 CASSFPSSGANVLTF
TRBV12-3/TRBV12-4 15 CASSVSRGSSYEQYF
TRBV7-2 14 CASSFGRSTYEQYF
TRBV11-1 14 CASSLGRIDTEAFF
TRBV27 12 CASSFITGELFF
TRBV4-1 13 CASSHPPGLGYTF
TRBV12-3/TRBV12-4 15 CASSPNTGGATEAFF
TRBV6-5 14 CASSSPRRDNEQFF
TRBV29-1 13 CSVVRDRSYEQYF
TRBV7-2 11 CASSNNVGYTF
TRBV3-1 13 CASSQEAQARAFF
TRBV21-1 15 CASSTGQGRPYEQYF
TRBV9 17 CASSPPSGRAGYNEQFF
TRBV30 13 CAWSQGPRQPQHF
TRBV11-2 15 CASSPQTGLTDTQYF
TRBV7-9 16 CASSLGSGKGYNEQFF
TRBV20-1 19 CSARGTSGSPTLDVHEQYF
TRBV5-8 14 CASSPLTLNTEAFF
TRBV12-3/TRBV12-4 17 CASSIGGGAQSTDTQYF
TRBV11-2 18 CASSFRALTSRNTGELFF
TRBV18 15 CASSRAGRNTGELFF
TRBV5-1 15 CASSLFASLYNEQFF
TRBV20-1 14 CSASDRENTGELFF
TRBV11-2 15 CASSLDGAPPGELFF
TRBV7-3 15 CASSSSSGLTDTQYF
TRBV4-2 15 CASSPGAGATDTQYF
TRBV5-1 19 CASSPSGTGPSSYNSPLHF
TRBV3-1 15 CASSQRAGVGNIQYF
TRBV7-9 12 CASRQQGDEQFF
TRBV6-5 13 CASTTLAYNEQFF
TRBV9 12 CASSHLNYGYTF
TRBV29-1 14 CSVVGEEGYNEQFF
TRBV11-2 13 CASRPSGANVLTF